Below, one T cell receptor (beta chain) is given with its context. TCRdb's copy holds only in-frame clones and misses some; the assay was immunoSEQ multiplex PCR. The sample records under 400,000 clones, around 90% being singletons. The sample comes from a study of cytomegalovirus exposure and HLA in healthy donors. After removal of 3 bases from V and 6 bases from J, the junction contained 6 bases not matched to a gene. Germline V lookup: CDR1 SGHNT, CDR2 YENEEA. The CDR3 is 15 residues long. The chain has TRBV11-3 and TRBJ2-2; 8 bases fit TRBD1. Sample: PBMCs. The clonotype originates from a man aged 25-40 years in good health and CMV-seronegative. CDR3 loop: CASSFGQGSAGELFF. The CDR3 DNA sequence: TGTGCCAGCAGCTTTGGACAGGGATCGGCCGGGGAGCTGTTTTTT.